A selection of T cell receptor beta chains follows, all from one sample in a study of control samples from healthy donors and cancer patients. Using immunoSEQ multiplex PCR, the repertoire was profiled, and TCRdb retains in-frame clones only, with some absent. The table lists 200,000 to 250,000 clones, about 94% of them singletons. The sample was blood. The receptors derive from a man between 50 and 59 years old in good health. CDR3s include the opening cysteine and the closing phenylalanine or tryptophan. The D gene is left open where the match is weak. Not every row has a clone size; where given, it reads once, few, many or a size class.

.,TRBV28,TRBD1,TRBJ1-2,TGTGCCAGCAGTTCCCCCCCCTGGGACAGGGTGTGGGGGGGCTACACCTTC,CASSSPPWDRVWGGYTF
.,TRBV19,.,TRBJ1-1,TGTGCCAGTACCACATACGAAGGGATTGAAGCTTTCTTT,CASTTYEGIEAFF
.,TRBV7-9,.,TRBJ1-4,TGTGCCAGCAGCTTAGGTGACAGAGCAACTAATGAAAAACTGTTTTTT,CASSLGDRATNEKLFF
.,TRBV28,.,TRBJ2-7,TGTGCCAGCAGTCCCCTAGGGGCCGGGGTCTACGAGCAGTACTTC,CASSPLGAGVYEQYF
once,TRBV3-1/TRBV3-2,.,TRBJ2-3,TGTGCCAGCAGCCCGCCGGCAGATACGCAGTATTTT,CASSPPADTQYF
once,TRBV6-1,.,TRBJ2-1,TGTGCCAGCAGTGAAGCGGAGACGTATTACAATGAGCAGTTCTTC,CASSEAETYYNEQFF
.,TRBV7-2,.,TRBJ1-1,TGTGCCAGCAGCTTAGGTTTAGGGTACGGCACTGAAGCTTTCTTT,CASSLGLGYGTEAFF
.,TRBV7-2,.,TRBJ2-7,TGTGCCAGCAGCTTAGCTAGGCAGGAGAATCGCGACTTC,CASSLARQENRDF
.,TRBV7-8,TRBD1,TRBJ2-7,TGTGCCAGCAGCTCGCTCCTGACAGGGATTTACGAGCAGTACTTC,CASSSLLTGIYEQYF
.,TRBV3-1/TRBV3-2,.,TRBJ1-6,TGTGCCAGCAGCCTTTCTCAGCCCGGGGGCGTCTGGGATTCACCCCTCCACTTT,CASSLSQPGGVWDSPLHF
.,TRBV4-1,.,TRBJ2-1,TGCGCCAGCAGCTTCCGACTACCTAACCTTCCCTACAATGAGCAGTTCTTC,CASSFRLPNLPYNEQFF
.,TRBV9,.,TRBJ2-3,TGTGCCAGCAGCCCCACCGGGGCAGATACGCAGTATTTT,CASSPTGADTQYF
few,TRBV7-2,.,TRBJ2-2,TGTGCCAGCAGCTTGACAGGCCCGCGAAACACCGGGGAGCTGTTTTTT,CASSLTGPRNTGELFF
.,TRBV19,.,TRBJ2-2,TGTGCCAGTAGTCCGGGACCAAATCGGGACACCGGGGAGCTGTTTTTT,CASSPGPNRDTGELFF
.,TRBV27,TRBD2,TRBJ2-2,TGTGCCAGCAGTCCTACTAGCGGGGAGATATTTAACACCGGGGAGCTGTTTTTT,CASSPTSGEIFNTGELFF
.,TRBV7-9,.,TRBJ1-2,TGTGCCAGCAGCTTAGGAGGGGGATTTGGTGGCTACACCTTC,CASSLGGGFGGYTF
.,TRBV9,.,TRBJ1-2,TGTGCCAGCACCCCCGACCTCCAAAACTATGGCTACACCTTC,CASTPDLQNYGYTF
.,TRBV3-1/TRBV3-2,.,TRBJ2-2,TGTGCCAGCAGCGTTATGGGGGCCGGGGAGCTGTTTTTT,CASSVMGAGELFF
.,TRBV6-5,.,TRBJ1-5,TGTGCCAGCAGCACAGGGAAGGGCAATCAGCCCCAGCATTTT,CASSTGKGNQPQHF
.,TRBV7-2,.,TRBJ2-7,TGTGCCAGCAGCTTAGTAGGGGCTGGGGTTACCTACGAGCAGTACTTC,CASSLVGAGVTYEQYF
.,TRBV28,.,TRBJ2-2,TGTGCCAGCAGTTTTTCGGGGCCAAACACCGGGGAGCTGTTTTTT,CASSFSGPNTGELFF
.,TRBV7-8,TRBD1,TRBJ2-7,TGTGCCAGCAGCTTATCAGGGGGCTACTACGAGCAGTACTTC,CASSLSGGYYEQYF
.,TRBV7-7,.,TRBJ2-1,TGTGCTAGCAGCCCACTGGGCGGGGGCATGAATGAGCAGTTCTTC,CASSPLGGGMNEQFF
.,TRBV11-2,.,TRBJ2-1,TGTGCCAGCAGCTTGGCGGGGGCATACAATGAGCAGTTCTTC,CASSLAGAYNEQFF
.,TRBV4-1,TRBD1,TRBJ1-4,TGCGCCAGCAGCCAAGACAGGGGGACCTTACGTGAAAAACTGTTTTTT,CASSQDRGTLREKLFF
.,TRBV5-1,.,TRBJ1-1,TGCGCCAGCAGCCCTGGCCCGAACACTGAAGCTTTCTTT,CASSPGPNTEAFF
.,TRBV5-4,.,TRBJ1-4,TGTGCCAGCAGCTTGGGCCGAGGCAGGAGAAATGAAAAACTGTTTTTT,CASSLGRGRRNEKLFF